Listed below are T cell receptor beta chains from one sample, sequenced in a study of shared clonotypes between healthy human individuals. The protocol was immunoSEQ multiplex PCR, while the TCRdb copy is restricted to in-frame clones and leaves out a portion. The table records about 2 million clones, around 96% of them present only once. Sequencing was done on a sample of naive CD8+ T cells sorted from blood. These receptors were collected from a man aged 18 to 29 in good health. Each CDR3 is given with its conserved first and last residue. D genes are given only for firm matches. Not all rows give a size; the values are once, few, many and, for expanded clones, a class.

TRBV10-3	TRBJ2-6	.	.	TGTGCCATCAGTGAGGAACACAGGATCTACTCTGGGGCCAACGTCCTGACTTTC	CAISEEHRIYSGANVLTF
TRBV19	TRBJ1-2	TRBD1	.	TGTGCCAGTACCTCGGGACAGGGAGGTAACTATGGCTACACCTTC	CASTSGQGGNYGYTF
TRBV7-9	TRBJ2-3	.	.	TGTGCCAGCAGCTTACCGAGCGGGAGCACAGATACGCAGTATTTT	CASSLPSGSTDTQYF
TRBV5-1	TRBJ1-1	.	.	TGCGCCAGCAGCTTCCTAGAGGGGCTGAACACTGAAGCTTTCTTT	CASSFLEGLNTEAFF
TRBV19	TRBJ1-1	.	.	TGTGCCAGTAGTATCTGGGGGGTTGAAGCTTTCTTT	CASSIWGVEAFF
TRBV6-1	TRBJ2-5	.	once	TGTGCCAGCAGTGAAGGAGTTGGACTCATCAGCGGTGAGACCCAGTACTTC	CASSEGVGLISGETQYF
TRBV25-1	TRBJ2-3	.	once	TGTGCCTGCACCCTAACAGGGACTGGCACAGATACGCAGTATTTT	CACTLTGTGTDTQYF
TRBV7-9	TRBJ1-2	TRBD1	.	TGTGCCAGCAGTTTCGGGACAGACTATGGCTACACCTTC	CASSFGTDYGYTF
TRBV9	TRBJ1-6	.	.	TGTGCCAGCAGCGCGCCCCCCGAGGGGTCTAAACCCCTCCACTTT	CASSAPPEGSKPLHF
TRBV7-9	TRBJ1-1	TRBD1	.	TGTGCCAGCAGCCCCAAGGGGGCAGGAAAGGGAACTGAAGCTTTCTTT	CASSPKGAGKGTEAFF
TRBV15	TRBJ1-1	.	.	TGTGCCACCAGCAGAGATTTTGGGGGAGTCCCCACTGAAGCTTTCTTT	CATSRDFGGVPTEAFF
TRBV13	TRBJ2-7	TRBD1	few	TGTGCCAGCAGCTTGGGACAGGGTTACGAGCAGTACTTC	CASSLGQGYEQYF
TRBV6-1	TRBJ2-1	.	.	TGTGCCAGCAGTGAAGCGTCCAATGAGCAGTTCTTC	CASSEASNEQFF
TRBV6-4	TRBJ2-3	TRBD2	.	TGTGCCAGCAGTGACTTTAGCGGGGGAGCGGATACGCAGTATTTT	CASSDFSGGADTQYF
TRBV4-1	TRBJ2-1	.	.	TGCGCCAGCAGCGAAAGACTAGTCGTTGAGCAGTTCTTC	CASSERLVVEQFF
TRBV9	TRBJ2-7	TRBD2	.	TGTGCCAGCAGCGAGGGGGACGCCGGGACTAGAAGCTACGAGCAGTACTTC	CASSEGDAGTRSYEQYF
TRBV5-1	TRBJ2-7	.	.	TGCGCCAGCAGCTTGGAGGGGCCTCACGAGCAGTACTTC	CASSLEGPHEQYF
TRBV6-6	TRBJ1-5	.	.	TGTGCCAGCAGTTACGACGGCAATCAGCCCCAGCATTTT	CASSYDGNQPQHF
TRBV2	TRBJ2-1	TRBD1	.	TGTGCCAGCAGTGATGAGACAGGGGCCAAGTTCTTC	CASSDETGAKFF
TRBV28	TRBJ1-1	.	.	TGTGCCAGCAGCAGGGAAACGGCTGCTGAAGCTTTCTTT	CASSRETAAEAFF
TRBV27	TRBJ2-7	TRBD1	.	TGTGCCAGCAGTTTAAAAGGGACAGGGTCTCACGAGCAGTACTTC	CASSLKGTGSHEQYF
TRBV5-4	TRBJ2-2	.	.	TGTGCCAGCAGCTTGGGCTCCCTCACCGGGGAGCTGTTTTTT	CASSLGSLTGELFF
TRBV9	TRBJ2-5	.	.	TGTGCCAGCAGCGTAAGTTCAGGTCCGCAAGAGACCCAGTACTTC	CASSVSSGPQETQYF
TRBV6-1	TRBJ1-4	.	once	TGTGCCAGCAGTGAAATATGGGGGGCGTATGAAAAACTGTTTTTT	CASSEIWGAYEKLFF